What follows describes a single TCR beta chain. The method was immunoSEQ multiplex PCR; TCRdb's version includes in-frame clones alone and lacks a portion of them. Here the sample spans 310,000 or so clones, roughly 87% being singletons. Recovered participants had two consecutive negative NP/OP PCR tests, healthcare professional clearance, or symptom resolution. These data belong to a study of blood T cell repertoires in COVID-19. Study background: Specimens from acute and convalescent COVID-19 originated in the United States, Italy and Spain.

CDR3 length: 16 amino acids. Unmatched junction bases numbered 9, after V lost 0 bases and J lost 5 bases. The V gene's germline CDR1 is GTSNPN and CDR2 SVGIG (reference sequence). The rearrangement joins TRBV30 to TRBJ2-3; 9 bases agree with TRBD2. Sequenced material: PBMCs or T cells enriched from blood (not recorded which). The clonotype originates from a woman aged 35 to 49 who had recovered from COVID-19. CDR3 coding DNA: TGTGCCTGGAGTGTCAGGCTAGCGGGAATTCAAGATACGCAGTATTTT. Protein sequence: CAWSVRLAGIQDTQYF.